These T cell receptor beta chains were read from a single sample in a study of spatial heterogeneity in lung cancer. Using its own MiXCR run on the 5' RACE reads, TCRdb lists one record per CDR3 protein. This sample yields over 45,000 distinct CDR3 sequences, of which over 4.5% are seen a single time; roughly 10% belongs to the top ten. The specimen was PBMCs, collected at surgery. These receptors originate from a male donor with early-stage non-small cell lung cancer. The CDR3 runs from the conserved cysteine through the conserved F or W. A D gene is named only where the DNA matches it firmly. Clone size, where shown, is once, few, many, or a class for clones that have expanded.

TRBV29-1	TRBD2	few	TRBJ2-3	CSVGLAGGTDTQYF	TGCAGCGTTGGACTAGCGGGAGGTACAGATACGCAGTATTTT
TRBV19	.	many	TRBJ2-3	CASSSGPSTDTQYF	TGTGCCAGTAGTAGCGGTCCAAGCACAGATACGCAGTATTTT
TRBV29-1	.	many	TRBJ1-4	CSVAVSNEKLFF	TGCAGCGTTGCGGTCTCTAATGAAAAACTGTTTTTT
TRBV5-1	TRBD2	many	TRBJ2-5	CASSLASGRAGETQYF	TGCGCCAGCAGCTTGGCTAGCGGGAGGGCTGGAGAGACCCAGTACTTC
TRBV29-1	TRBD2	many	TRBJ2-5	CSVRLAGQETQYF	TGCAGCGTGAGACTAGCGGGGCAAGAGACCCAGTACTTC
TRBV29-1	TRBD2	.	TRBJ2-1	CSVDGVGGSEDYNEQFF	TGCAGCGTTGACGGAGTGGGCGGGAGCGAGGATTACAATGAGCAGTTCTTC
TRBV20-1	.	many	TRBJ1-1	CSARRDGEENTEAFF	TGCAGTGCTAGAAGAGATGGGGAAGAGAACACTGAAGCTTTCTTT
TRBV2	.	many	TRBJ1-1	CASSERTANTEAFF	TGTGCCAGCAGTGAAAGGACGGCGAACACTGAAGCTTTCTTT
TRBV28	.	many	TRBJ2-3	CASSWGYPGDTQYF	TGTGCCAGCAGTTGGGGGTACCCAGGAGATACGCAGTATTTT
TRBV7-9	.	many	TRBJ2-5	CASSQVMALNRETQYF	TGTGCCAGCAGCCAAGTGATGGCTCTAAACCGAGAGACCCAGTACTTC
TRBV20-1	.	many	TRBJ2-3	CSARDVATTDTQYF	TGCAGTGCTAGAGATGTCGCCACCACAGATACGCAGTATTTT
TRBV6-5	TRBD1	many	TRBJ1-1	CASSPQGGGTEAFF	TGTGCCAGCAGCCCTCAGGGGGGTGGCACTGAAGCTTTCTTT
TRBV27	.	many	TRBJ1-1	CASNKHPTKTEAFF	TGTGCCAGCAACAAACATCCGACCAAAACTGAAGCTTTCTTT
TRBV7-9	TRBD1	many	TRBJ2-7	CASSLAEIGGYSYEQYF	TGTGCCAGCAGCTTAGCGGAGATAGGGGGCTATTCCTACGAGCAGTACTTC
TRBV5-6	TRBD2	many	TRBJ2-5	CASSFLAGGPQETQYF	TGTGCCAGCAGCTTCCTCGCGGGAGGGCCCCAAGAGACCCAGTACTTC
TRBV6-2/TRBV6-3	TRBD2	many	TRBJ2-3	CASSYSLAGPSGSIGADTQYF	TGTGCCAGCAGTTACTCCTTGGCTGGCCCTAGCGGGAGCATCGGAGCAGATACGCAGTATTTT
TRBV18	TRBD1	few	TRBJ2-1	CASSRRDRGLNEQFF	TGTGCCAGCTCCCGCCGGGACAGGGGGCTGAATGAGCAGTTCTTC
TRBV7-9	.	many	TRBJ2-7	CASSFLDEQYF	TGTGCCAGCAGCTTTTTAGACGAGCAGTACTTC
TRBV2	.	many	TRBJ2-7	CASSEGGQSYEQYF	TGTGCCAGCAGTGAAGGCGGACAGTCCTACGAGCAGTACTTC
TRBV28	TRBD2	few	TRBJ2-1	CASSRLAGGLFHEQFF	TGTGCCAGCAGCAGACTAGCGGGAGGGCTATTCCATGAGCAGTTCTTC
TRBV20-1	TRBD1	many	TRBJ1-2	CSARDRRGLTGSYGYTF	TGCAGTGCTAGAGATAGGAGGGGGCTAACGGGTAGCTATGGCTACACCTTC
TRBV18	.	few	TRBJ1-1	CASSQENTEAFF	TGTGCCAGCTCACAAGAGAACACTGAAGCTTTCTTT
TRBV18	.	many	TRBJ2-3	CASQADSNTDTQYF	TGTGCCAGCCAAGCGGACAGCAACACAGATACGCAGTATTTT
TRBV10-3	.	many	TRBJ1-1	CAISEEEREAFF	TGTGCCATCAGTGAGGAGGAACGGGAAGCTTTCTTT
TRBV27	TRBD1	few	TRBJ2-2	CASSRRQGHTGELFF	TGTGCCAGCAGTCGCCGACAGGGACACACCGGGGAGCTGTTTTTT
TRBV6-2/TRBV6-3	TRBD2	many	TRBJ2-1	CASSTGLAVEQFF	TGTGCCAGCAGTACGGGACTAGCGGTAGAGCAGTTCTTC
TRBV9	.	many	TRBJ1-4	CASSPLLGQNEKLFF	TGTGCCAGCAGCCCACTCCTTGGACAGAATGAAAAACTGTTTTTT
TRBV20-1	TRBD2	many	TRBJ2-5	CSAPSPGLASETQYF	TGCAGTGCTCCCTCACCGGGACTAGCTTCGGAGACCCAGTACTTC
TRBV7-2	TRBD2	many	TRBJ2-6	CASSLVLGGSSPGANVLTF	TGTGCCAGCAGCTTAGTATTAGGCGGGAGTTCTCCCGGGGCCAACGTCCTGACTTTC
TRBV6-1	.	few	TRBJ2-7	CASREGGPSYEQYF	TGTGCCAGCAGGGAGGGCGGGCCCTCCTACGAGCAGTACTTC
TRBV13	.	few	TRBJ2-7	CASSLGTDEQYF	TGTGCCAGCAGCCTGGGGACCGACGAGCAGTACTTC
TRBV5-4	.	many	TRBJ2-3	CASSLRDFTDTQYF	TGTGCCAGCAGCTTGAGGGACTTCACAGATACGCAGTATTTT
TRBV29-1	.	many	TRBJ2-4	CSGTAAENIQYF	TGCAGCGGGACGGCGGCCGAAAACATTCAGTACTTC
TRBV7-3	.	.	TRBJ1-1	CASSLRSPGTEAFF	TGTGCCAGCAGCTTAAGATCCCCGGGCACTGAAGCTTTCTTT
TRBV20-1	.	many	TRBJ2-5	CRAVWGETQYF	TGCAGGGCCGTGTGGGGGGAGACCCAGTACTTC
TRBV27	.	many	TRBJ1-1	CASSPLQGGITEAFF	TGTGCCAGCAGTCCGCTACAGGGAGGAATCACTGAAGCTTTCTTT
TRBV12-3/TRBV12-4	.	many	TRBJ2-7	CASGREGRIYEQYF	TGTGCCAGCGGCCGTGAGGGGCGCATCTACGAGCAGTACTTC
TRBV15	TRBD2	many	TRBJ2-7	CATSRAGLAGAVQYF	TGTGCCACCAGCAGAGCTGGACTAGCGGGAGCGGTGCAGTACTTC
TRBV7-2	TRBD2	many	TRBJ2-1	CASSRTSGTHNEQFF	TGTGCCAGCAGCCGGACTAGCGGGACCCACAATGAGCAGTTCTTC
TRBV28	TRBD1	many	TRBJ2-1	CASIGRTGSSEQFF	TGTGCCAGCATCGGCAGGACAGGGTCATCTGAGCAGTTCTTC
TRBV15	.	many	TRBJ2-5	CATRRQLQETQYF	TGTGCCACCAGACGACAGCTACAAGAGACCCAGTACTTC
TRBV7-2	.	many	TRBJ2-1	CASSLTSGTQYNEQFF	TGTGCCAGCAGCTTAACCTCCGGGACACAATACAATGAGCAGTTCTTC
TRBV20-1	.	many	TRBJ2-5	CSARGARQQETQYF	TGCAGTGCTAGAGGGGCCAGACAGCAAGAGACCCAGTACTTC
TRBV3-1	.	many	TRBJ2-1	CASSQSAIVIF	TGTGCCAGCAGCCAAAGTGCTATTGTCATCTTC
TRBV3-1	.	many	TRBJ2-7	CASSQDWGLTYEQYF	TGTGCCAGCAGCCAAGATTGGGGGCTGACCTACGAGCAGTACTTC
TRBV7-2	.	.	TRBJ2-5	CVSSPPPDYYQETQYF	TGTGTCAGCAGCCCCCCCCCGGACTACTACCAAGAGACCCAGTACTTC
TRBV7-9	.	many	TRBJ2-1	CASSLGRHNEQFF	TGTGCCAGCAGCTTAGGCCGTCACAATGAGCAGTTCTTC
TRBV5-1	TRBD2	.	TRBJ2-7	CASSLGRSGAGAYEQYF	TGCGCCAGCAGCTTGGGCCGTTCTGGAGCGGGAGCCTACGAGCAGTACTTC
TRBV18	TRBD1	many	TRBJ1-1	CASSRDRDHTEAFF	TGTGCCAGCTCACGGGACAGGGACCACACTGAAGCTTTCTTT
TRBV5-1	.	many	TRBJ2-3	CASSLALGVLSTDTQYF	TGCGCCAGCAGCTTGGCCCTAGGCGTACTTAGCACAGATACGCAGTATTTT
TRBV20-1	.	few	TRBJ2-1	CSSGNWGYNEQFF	TGCTCCTCAGGGAACTGGGGGTACAATGAGCAGTTCTTC
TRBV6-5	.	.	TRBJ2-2	CASRKRTGATTGELFF	TGTGCCAGCAGAAAAAGGACGGGAGCTACCACCGGGGAGCTGTTTTTT
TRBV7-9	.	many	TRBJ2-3	CASSLGGRTDTQYF	TGTGCCAGCAGCTTGGGCGGGCGCACAGATACGCAGTATTTT
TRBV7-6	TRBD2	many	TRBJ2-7	CASSRKRTSGDTYEQYF	TGTGCCAGCAGTCGGAAGAGGACTAGCGGGGATACCTACGAGCAGTACTTC
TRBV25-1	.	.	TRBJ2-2	CASSATGIRAGELFF	TGTGCCAGCAGCGCCACTGGGATAAGGGCCGGGGAGCTGTTTTTT
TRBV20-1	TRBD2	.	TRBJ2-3	CSAWGLVGTDTQYF	TGCAGTGCTTGGGGACTAGTCGGCACAGATACGCAGTATTTT
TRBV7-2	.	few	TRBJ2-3	CASSPGPRGTDTQYF	TGTGCCAGCAGCCCGGGGCCAAGGGGCACAGATACGCAGTATTTT
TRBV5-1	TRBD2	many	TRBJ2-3	CASSRGTSGSTDTQYF	TGCGCCAGCAGCCGAGGGACTAGCGGGAGCACAGATACGCAGTATTTT
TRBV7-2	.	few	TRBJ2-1	CASSKSYSAYNEQFF	TGTGCCAGCAGCAAAAGCTATTCGGCCTACAATGAGCAGTTCTTC